These 14 T cell receptor beta chains came from one sample sequenced in a study of CXCR3-negative and CXCR3-positive naive CD8 T cells. UMI-labeled TRB cDNA libraries were prepared by 5' RACE. TCRdb reprocessed the 5' RACE reads and keeps a single row for each CDR3 protein, giving no DNA. The sample has 45,000 to 65,000 distinct CDR3 sequences. The sample comprised memory CD8+ T cells from blood. The receptor set was obtained from a human donor in good health. Some clones in this sample may be carry-over from other donors' samples.

The chain couples TRBV27 to TRBJ2-1; TCRdb indicates TRBD1, and absent DNA this call remains unverified. Germline CDR1 is MNHEY and CDR2 is SMNVEV (reference sequence). The CDR3 loop spans 15 amino acids. The CDR3 protein is CASSLGTGSYNEQFF.

This chain connects TRBV5-1 to TRBJ2-3; TCRdb names TRBD1, which stays unverified in the absence of DNA. Germline CDR1 reads SGHRS; CDR2 reads YFSETQ. This CDR3 region has 15 residues. The CDR3 spells CASSLGGRSTDTQYF.

The V call is TRBV7-9, the J call TRBJ2-5. The CDR3 runs 16 residues. Germline V gene sequence: CDR1 SEHNR, CDR2 FQNEAQ (reference sequence). CDR3 region: CASSPTLGRSRETQYF.

This chain links TRBV5-1 with TRBJ1-5; TCRdb's assignment of TRBD1 cannot be checked, as there is no DNA. Germline V gene sequence: CDR1 SGHRS, CDR2 YFSETQ. This CDR3 region has 15 residues. The CDR3 is CASSSGTGPNQPQHF.

The V call is TRBV5-5, the J call TRBJ2-7. The CDR3 totals 14 residues. Germline V gene sequence: CDR1 SGHKS, CDR2 YYEKEE (reference sequence). CDR3 in amino acids: CASSSSMVGYEQYF.

This sequence joins TRBV25-1 and TRBJ1-4. Germline CDR1 and CDR2: MGHDK and SYGVNS. CDR3 size: 15 residues. CDR3 amino acids: CASSETNNLDEKLFF.

The CDR3 loop reads CASSFGVKTQYF. V gene TRBV7-9 combines with J gene TRBJ2-5. The CDR3 is 12 residues long. Germline V lookup: CDR1 SEHNR, CDR2 FQNEAQ (reference sequence).

The chain joins TRBV11-2 to TRBJ2-7; TCRdb indicates TRBD2, and absent DNA this call remains unverified. This CDR3 comprises 15 residues. The germline gives CDR1 SGHAT, CDR2 FQNNGV. CDR3 region: CASSLSSGIFYEQYF.

The genes are TRBV27 and TRBJ2-2. Per the germline V gene, CDR1 is MNHEY and CDR2 is SMNVEV (reference sequence). This CDR3 has 14 residues. The CDR3 region is CASSLWQNTGELFF.

This chain joins TRBV28 and TRBJ2-7; TCRdb designates TRBD1, a call that cannot be tested without DNA. The CDR3 spans 14 residues. Per the germline V gene, CDR1 is MDHEN and CDR2 is SYDVKM. This CDR3 is CASNGDSRSYEQYF.

V and J are TRBV6-1 and TRBJ2-1. The CDR3 covers 14 residues. The germline gives CDR1 MNHNS, CDR2 SASEGT. The CDR3 protein is CASSEALRAYEQFF.

CDR3 protein: CASSPFQGPYEQYF. The chain has TRBV11-2 and TRBJ2-7. The CDR3 extends over 14 amino acids. Germline CDR1 is SGHAT and CDR2 is FQNNGV.

This chain joins TRBV7-6 and TRBJ2-7; the D call from TCRdb, TRBD1, cannot be confirmed without DNA. The germline gives CDR1 SGHVS, CDR2 FNYEAQ. The CDR3 covers 14 residues. CDR3 sequence reads: CASSLYEGVYEQYF.

The V and J genes are TRBV5-1 and TRBJ2-5; TCRdb's assignment of TRBD1 cannot be checked, as there is no DNA. Looked up from germline, CDR1 is SGHRS and CDR2 is YFSETQ. The CDR3 consists of 15 residues. The CDR3 loop is CASSYQDGDQETQYF.